The source of this TCR beta chain is a study of T cells in Graves' hyperthyroidism and ophthalmopathy. Worth noting for this clonotype: Antigen specificity is unknown.

Germline lookup yields CDR1 MRHNA and CDR2 SNTAGT. The CDR3 is 12 amino acids. The germline V and J ends were trimmed by 2 bases and 12 bases, with 14 bases remaining between them. Study-wide results and caveats: Most clonotypes that expanded in the thyroid above 0.001 also showed up in blood. The authors' 13 V-J model separated ophthalmopathy from stable hyperthyroidism.

TCR beta CDR3 regions were amplified from RNA transcripts. Using the HTBI primer set, a first-round RT-PCR was run on the TCR CDR3. TCRdb reprocessed the multiplex PCR reads with MiXCR, giving one entry per CDR3 protein. This table holds about 710,000 distinct CDR3 sequences, over 15% found once. The chain uses TRBV6-4 and TRBJ2-7, with a possible D match to TRBD2 (6 bases). The sample taken for sequencing was blood. The TCR comes from a man aged 18 to 35 with Graves' hyperthyroidism. The CDR3 region has the DNA TGTGCCAGCAGTGACGGGGCAGGGAGGCGGTACTTC. As protein: CASSDGAGRRYF.